This T cell receptor (beta chain) came from a study of cytomegalovirus exposure and HLA in healthy donors. Study details: Per a later analysis, the roughly 670 first-cohort and 110 or so validation repertoires shared one platform.

Regarding this clone: Its antigen is unidentified.

The study, taken as a whole, reports: In the 120 or so validation repertoires, approximately 94% of cluster scores exceeded 0, per a later analysis. In vitro testing confirmed a few CMV-associated chains as specific for CMV antigens.

Using immunoSEQ multiplex PCR, the repertoire was profiled, and TCRdb retains in-frame clones only, with some absent. This sample has about 150,000 clones, with 89% found just once. Deletions cut 10 bases from V and 5 bases from J, with 17 bases between. The CDR3 covers 14 residues. The germline CDR1 and CDR2 sequences are MNHNS and SASEGT. The TCR originated in a woman younger than 35 in good health and CMV-seropositive. The rearrangement joins TRBV6-1 to TRBJ1-4; possible D gene TRBD1, 5 bases. The sequenced material came from PBMCs. The CDR3 DNA follows: TGTGCCACGGAGTTGGGGGGTACCAATGAAAAACTGTTTTTT. Translated, it gives CATELGGTNEKLFF.